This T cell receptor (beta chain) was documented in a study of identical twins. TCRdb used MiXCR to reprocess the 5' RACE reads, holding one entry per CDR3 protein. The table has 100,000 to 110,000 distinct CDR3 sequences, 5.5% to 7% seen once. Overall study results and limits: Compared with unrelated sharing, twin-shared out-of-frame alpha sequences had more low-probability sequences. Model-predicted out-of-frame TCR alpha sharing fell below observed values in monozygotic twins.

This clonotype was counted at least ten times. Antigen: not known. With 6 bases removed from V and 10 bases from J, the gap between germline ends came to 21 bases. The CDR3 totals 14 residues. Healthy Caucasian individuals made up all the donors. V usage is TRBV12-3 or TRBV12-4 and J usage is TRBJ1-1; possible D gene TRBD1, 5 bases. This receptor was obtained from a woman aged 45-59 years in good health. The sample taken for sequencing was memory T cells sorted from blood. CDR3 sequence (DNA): TGTGCCAGCAGCTCTTTAGGGGTCGGGGTTTCAGCTTTCTTT. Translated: CASSSLGVGVSAFF.